This TCR beta chain was captured by sequencing in a study of OX40 agonist ivuxolimab in advanced cancers. Produced via immunoSEQ multiplex PCR; TCRdb's table is partial and in-frame only. The sample has under 85,000 clones; roughly 84% are singletons. Comment on this clone: Its target is not known.

The CDR3 consists of 14 residues. Trimming took 10 bases from V and 2 from J, leaving 14 bases between them. Germline V lookup: CDR1 MRHNA, CDR2 SNTAGT. Autoimmune disease history or systemic immunosuppression led to patient exclusion. The study, taken as a whole, reports: At 0.1 to 3.0 mg/kg and by week 6, CD4+ and CD8+ T cells in the blood had expanded clonally.

The material sequenced was CD4+ or CD8+ T cells sorted from blood, taken in a trial of the OX40 agonist ivuxolimab. This TCR was recovered from an adult with an advanced solid tumor such as melanoma, head and neck, liver or kidney cancer. The chain is built from TRBV6-4 and TRBJ2-2; tentatively, D is TRBD2 (6 bases). In nucleotides, the CDR3 is TGTGCCACCCGGGACTTTCAAAACACCGGGGAGCTGTTTTTT. It specifies CATRDFQNTGELFF.